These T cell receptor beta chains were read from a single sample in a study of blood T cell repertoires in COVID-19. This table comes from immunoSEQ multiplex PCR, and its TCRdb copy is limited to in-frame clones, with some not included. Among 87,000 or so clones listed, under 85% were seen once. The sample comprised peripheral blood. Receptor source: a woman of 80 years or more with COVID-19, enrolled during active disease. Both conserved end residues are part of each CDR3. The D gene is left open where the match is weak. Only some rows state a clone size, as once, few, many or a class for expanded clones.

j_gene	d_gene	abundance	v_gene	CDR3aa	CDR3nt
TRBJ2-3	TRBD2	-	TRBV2	CASSESSGVEDTQYF	TGTGCCAGCAGTGAGAGTAGCGGGGTGGAAGATACGCAGTATTTT
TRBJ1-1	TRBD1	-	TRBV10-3	CTTGQRNTEAFF	TGTACCACGGGACAGAGGAACACTGAAGCTTTCTTT
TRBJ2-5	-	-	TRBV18	CASSPFFQGVGETQYF	TGTGCCAGCTCACCATTTTTTCAGGGTGTTGGAGAGACCCAGTACTTC
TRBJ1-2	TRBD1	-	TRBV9	CASSAQTGDSRGYTF	TGTGCCAGCAGCGCTCAGACAGGGGATTCGAGGGGCTACACCTTC
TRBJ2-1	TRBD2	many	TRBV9	CASSVYAGGYNEQFF	TGTGCCAGCAGCGTCTACGCGGGGGGATACAATGAGCAGTTCTTC
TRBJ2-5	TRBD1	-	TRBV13	CASSIWTGDGETQYF	TGTGCCAGCAGCATCTGGACAGGGGACGGGGAGACCCAGTACTTC
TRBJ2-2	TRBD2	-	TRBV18	CASSPGLAAGELFF	TGTGCCAGCTCACCCGGACTAGCGGCTGGGGAGCTGTTTTTT
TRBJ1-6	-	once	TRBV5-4	CASSLAGNSPLHF	TGTGCCAGCAGCTTGGCCGGTAATTCACCCCTCCACTTT
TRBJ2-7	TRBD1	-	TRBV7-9	CASSGTGGEQYF	TGTGCCAGCAGCGGGACAGGGGGTGAGCAGTACTTC
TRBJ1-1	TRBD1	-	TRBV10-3	CAISELQGATEAFF	TGTGCCATCAGTGAATTACAGGGGGCCACTGAAGCTTTCTTT